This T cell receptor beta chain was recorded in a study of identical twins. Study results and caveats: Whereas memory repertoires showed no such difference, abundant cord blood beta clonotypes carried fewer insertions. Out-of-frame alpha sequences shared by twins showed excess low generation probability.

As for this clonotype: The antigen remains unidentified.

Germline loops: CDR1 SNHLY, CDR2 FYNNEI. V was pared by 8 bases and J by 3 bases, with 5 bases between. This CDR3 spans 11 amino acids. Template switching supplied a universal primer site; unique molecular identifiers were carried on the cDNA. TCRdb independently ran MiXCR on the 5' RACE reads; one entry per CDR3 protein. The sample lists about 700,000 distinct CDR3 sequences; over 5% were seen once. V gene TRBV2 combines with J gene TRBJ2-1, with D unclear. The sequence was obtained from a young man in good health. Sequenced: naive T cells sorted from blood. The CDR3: CASVNYNEQFF. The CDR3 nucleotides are TGTGCCAGCGTAAACTACAATGAGCAGTTCTTC.